A single sample gave rise to the 8 T cell receptor beta chains below, sequenced in a study of PD-1 blockade in classical Hodgkin lymphoma. All the patients suffered relapse after autologous stem cell transplantation, and brentuximab vedotin exposure differed. Here immunoSEQ multiplex PCR was the method, and the copy in TCRdb shows in-frame clones only, minus some. The repertoire holds 90,000 to 100,000 clones, roughly 76% seen once, with 16% in the top ten. The sequencing here drew on peripheral blood mononuclear cells (PBMCs), taken before the second cycle of nivolumab. All receptors derive from a human donor with classical Hodgkin lymphoma.

The rearrangement uses TRBV11-2 and TRBJ2-1, with D possibly called TRBD1 or TRBD2 (5 bases each). V was trimmed by 5 bases and J by 6 bases, leaving 11 bases between them. The CDR3 covers 13 residues. CDR1 and CDR2 from the germline V gene are SGHAT and FQNNGV. The CDR3 DNA is TGTGCCAGCAGCGCGTTTGGGGGCAATGAGCAGTTCTTC. Translating gives CASSAFGGNEQFF.

The V and J genes are TRBV10-3 and TRBJ2-3; the match to TRBD2 covers 7 bases. After removal of 6 bases from V and 5 bases from J, the junction contained 8 bases not matched to a gene. The CDR3 covers 14 residues. Germline CDR1 is ENHRY and CDR2 is SYGVKD. CDR3 region: CAIRGPGRGDTQYF. The CDR3 nucleotides read TGTGCCATCAGAGGTCCAGGGAGGGGAGATACGCAGTATTTT.

The J gene is TRBJ2-2, the V gene TRBV11-2; D gene ambiguous. V was trimmed by 0 bases and J by 7 bases, leaving 9 bases between them. The CDR3 consists of 14 residues. The germline V gene encodes CDR1 SGHAT and CDR2 FQNNGV. CDR3 in amino acids: CASSLDWTVGELFF. CDR3 nucleotide sequence: TGTGCCAGCAGCTTAGATTGGACCGTCGGGGAGCTGTTTTTT.

This clone was detected only a few times. The chain has TRBV18 and TRBJ1-1; D is possibly TRBD1 (6 bases). Germline values: CDR1 KGHSH, CDR2 LQKENI. Between the trimmed V and J ends, which lost 4 bases and 8 bases, there was a span of 11 bases. This CDR3 comprises 12 residues. The DNA for the CDR3 is TGTGCCAGCTCACTGGGGACAACGGAAGCTTTCTTT. Amino acid sequence: CASSLGTTEAFF.

This clone has only a few counts. This same CDR3 is encoded by further DNA sequences in the sample. V and J are TRBV4-3 and TRBJ1-2; D remains unclear. V was pared by 0 bases and J by 2 bases, with 4 bases between. This CDR3 has 13 residues. From germline, CDR1 is LGHNA and CDR2 YSLEER. The CDR3 protein is CASSQDRNYGYTF. The CDR3 nucleotides are TGCGCCAGCAGCCAAGACCGAAACTATGGCTACACCTTC.

This clone came up once. V and J are TRBV7-7 and TRBJ2-1, with 13 bases that match TRBD2. Germline CDR1 reads SSHAT; CDR2 reads FNYEAQ (reference sequence). The CDR3 has 17 residues. After removal of 0 bases from V and 7 bases from J, the junction contained 6 bases not matched to a gene. The CDR3, as DNA: TGTGCCAGCAGCTTAGCCCAACTAGCGGGAGGGCCGAATGAGCAGTTCTTC. Translating it yields CASSLAQLAGGPNEQFF.

This clone appeared a single time. The J gene is TRBJ2-7, the V gene TRBV5-1; perhaps TRBD1 as D (6 bases). V dropped 0 bases and J dropped 6 bases, with 13 bases sitting between them. The CDR3 totals 14 residues. Germline loops: CDR1 SGHRS, CDR2 YFSETQ. CDR3 nucleotides: TGCGCCAGCAGCTTGGCCCCCAGGGGTGGCGAGCAGTACTTC. This gives the protein CASSLAPRGGEQYF.

This chain links TRBV5-1 with TRBJ1-4, with a possible D match to TRBD1 (5 bases). The CDR3 covers 15 residues. Germline CDR1 is SGHRS and CDR2 is YFSETQ. Trimming removed 4 bases at V and 8 bases at J, with 18 bases between. CDR3 residues: CASSVDRTPGEKLFF. CDR3 in DNA: TGCGCCAGCAGCGTCGACAGAACCCCAGGGGAAAAACTGTTTTTT.